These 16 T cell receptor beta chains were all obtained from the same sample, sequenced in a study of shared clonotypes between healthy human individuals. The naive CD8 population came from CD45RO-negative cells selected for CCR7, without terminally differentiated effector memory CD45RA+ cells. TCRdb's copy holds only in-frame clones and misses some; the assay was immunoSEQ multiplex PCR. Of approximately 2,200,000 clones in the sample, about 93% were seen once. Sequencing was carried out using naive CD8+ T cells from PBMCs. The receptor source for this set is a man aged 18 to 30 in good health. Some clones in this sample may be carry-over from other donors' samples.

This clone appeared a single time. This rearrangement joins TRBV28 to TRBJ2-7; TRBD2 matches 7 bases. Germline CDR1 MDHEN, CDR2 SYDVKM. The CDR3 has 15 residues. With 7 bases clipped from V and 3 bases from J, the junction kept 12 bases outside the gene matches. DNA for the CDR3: TGTGCCAGCACTCCTCTTGCGGGAGAGATCTACGAGCAGTACTTC. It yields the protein CASTPLAGEIYEQYF.

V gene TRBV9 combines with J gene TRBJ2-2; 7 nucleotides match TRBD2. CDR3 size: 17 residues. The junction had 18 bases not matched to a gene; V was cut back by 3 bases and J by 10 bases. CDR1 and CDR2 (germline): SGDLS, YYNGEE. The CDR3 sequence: CASSAPMLSGSDVELFF. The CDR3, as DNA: TGTGCCAGCAGCGCCCCAATGCTTAGCGGGTCAGATGTGGAGCTGTTTTTT.

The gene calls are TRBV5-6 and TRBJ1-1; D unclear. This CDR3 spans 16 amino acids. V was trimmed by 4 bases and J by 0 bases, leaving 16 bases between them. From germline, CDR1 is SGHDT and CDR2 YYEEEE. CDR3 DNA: TGTGCCAGCAGCCGGGGTGGACGGGCAGTGAACACTGAAGCTTTCTTT. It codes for CASSRGGRAVNTEAFF.

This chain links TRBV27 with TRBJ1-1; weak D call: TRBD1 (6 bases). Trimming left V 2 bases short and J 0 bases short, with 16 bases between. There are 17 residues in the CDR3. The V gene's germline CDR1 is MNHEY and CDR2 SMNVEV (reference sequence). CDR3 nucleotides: TGTGCCAGCAGTTTAACCCAGGGGCGTACCCTGAACACTGAAGCTTTCTTT. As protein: CASSLTQGRTLNTEAFF.

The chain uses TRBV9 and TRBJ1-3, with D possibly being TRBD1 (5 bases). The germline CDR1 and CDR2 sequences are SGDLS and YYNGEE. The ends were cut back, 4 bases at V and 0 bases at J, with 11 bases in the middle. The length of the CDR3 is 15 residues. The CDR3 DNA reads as TGTGCCAGCAGCCCAGGGCCTCGCTCTGGAAACACCATATATTTT. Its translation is CASSPGPRSGNTIYF.

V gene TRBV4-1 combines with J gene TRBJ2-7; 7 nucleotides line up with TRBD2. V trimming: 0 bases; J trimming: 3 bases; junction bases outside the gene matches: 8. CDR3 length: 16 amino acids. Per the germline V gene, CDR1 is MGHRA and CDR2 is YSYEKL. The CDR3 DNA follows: TGCGCCAGCAGCCAAGATGGGGCTAGCGGATACTACGAGCAGTACTTC. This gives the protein CASSQDGASGYYEQYF.

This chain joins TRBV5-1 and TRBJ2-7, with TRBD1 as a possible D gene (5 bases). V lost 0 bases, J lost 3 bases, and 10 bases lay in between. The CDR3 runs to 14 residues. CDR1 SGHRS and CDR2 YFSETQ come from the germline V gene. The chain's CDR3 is CASSLATGFYEQYF. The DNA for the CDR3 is TGCGCCAGCAGCTTGGCTACAGGATTCTACGAGCAGTACTTC. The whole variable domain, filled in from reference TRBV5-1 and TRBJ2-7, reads KAGVTQTPRYLIKTRGQQVTLSCSPISGHRSVSWYQQTPGQGLQFLFEYFSETQRNKGNFPGRFSGRQFSNSRSEMNVSTLELGDSALYLCASSLATGFYEQYFGPGTRLTVT.

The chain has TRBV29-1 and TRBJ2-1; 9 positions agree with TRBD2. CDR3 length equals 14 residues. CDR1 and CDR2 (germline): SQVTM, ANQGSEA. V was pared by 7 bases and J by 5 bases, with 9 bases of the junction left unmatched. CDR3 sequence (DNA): TGCAGCGGGAATAGCGGGAGTGGGGACAATGAGCAGTTCTTC. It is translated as CSGNSGSGDNEQFF.

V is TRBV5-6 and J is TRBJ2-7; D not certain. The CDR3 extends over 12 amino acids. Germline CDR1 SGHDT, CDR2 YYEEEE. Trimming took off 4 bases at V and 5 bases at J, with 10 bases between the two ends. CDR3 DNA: TGTGCCAGCAGCACCGGACGCAACGAGCAGTACTTC. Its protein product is CASSTGRNEQYF.

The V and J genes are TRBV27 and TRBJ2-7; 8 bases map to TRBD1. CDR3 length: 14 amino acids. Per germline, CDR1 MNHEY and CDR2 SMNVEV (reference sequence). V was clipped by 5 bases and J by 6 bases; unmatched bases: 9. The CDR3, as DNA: TGTGCCAGCAGTCCCCGACAGGGGTGGGGCGAGCAGTACTTC. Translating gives CASSPRQGWGEQYF.

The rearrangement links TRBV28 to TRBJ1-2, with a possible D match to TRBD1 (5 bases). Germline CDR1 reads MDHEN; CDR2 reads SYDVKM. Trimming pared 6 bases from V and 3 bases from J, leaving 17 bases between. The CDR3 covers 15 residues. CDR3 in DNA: TGTGCCAGCAGACATGGGGAGGGGAGGCACTATGGCTACACCTTC. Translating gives CASRHGEGRHYGYTF.

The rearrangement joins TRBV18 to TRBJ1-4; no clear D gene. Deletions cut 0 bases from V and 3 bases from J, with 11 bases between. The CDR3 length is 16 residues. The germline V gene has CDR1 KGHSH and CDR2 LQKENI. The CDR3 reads CASSPPGRGPNEKLFF. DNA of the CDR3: TGTGCCAGCTCACCACCAGGGCGAGGGCCTAATGAAAAACTGTTTTTT.

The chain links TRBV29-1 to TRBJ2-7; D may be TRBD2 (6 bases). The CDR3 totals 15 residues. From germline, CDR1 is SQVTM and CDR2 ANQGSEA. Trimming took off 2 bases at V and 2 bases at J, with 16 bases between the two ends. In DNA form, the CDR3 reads TGCAGCGTTGAACCTGGTGGTAGCGGAACCTACGAGCAGTACTTC. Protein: CSVEPGGSGTYEQYF.

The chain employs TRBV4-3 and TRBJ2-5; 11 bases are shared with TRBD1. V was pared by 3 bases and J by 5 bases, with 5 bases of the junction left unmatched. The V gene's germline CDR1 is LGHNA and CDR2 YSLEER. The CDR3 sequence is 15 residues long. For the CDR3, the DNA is TGCGCCAGCAGCCAGGGGACAGGGGGTTTGGAGACCCAGTACTTC. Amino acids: CASSQGTGGLETQYF.

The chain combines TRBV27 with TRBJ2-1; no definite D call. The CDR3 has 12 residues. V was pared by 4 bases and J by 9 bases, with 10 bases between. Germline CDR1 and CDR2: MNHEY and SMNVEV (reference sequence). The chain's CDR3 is CASSSPAREQFF. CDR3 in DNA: TGTGCCAGCAGTTCCCCGGCTCGTGAGCAGTTCTTC.

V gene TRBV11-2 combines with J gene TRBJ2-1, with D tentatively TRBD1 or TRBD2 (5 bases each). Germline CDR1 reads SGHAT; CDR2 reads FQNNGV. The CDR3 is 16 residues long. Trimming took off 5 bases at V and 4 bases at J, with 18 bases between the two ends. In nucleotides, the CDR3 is TGTGCCAGCAGCCCAGTCGGGGCTACCATTTACAATGAGCAGTTCTTC. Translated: CASSPVGATIYNEQFF.